This T cell receptor beta chain was obtained from a study of blood T cell repertoires in COVID-19. Overall study: T cells, B-cell-depleted T cells, or PBMCs provided the cDNA or gDNA that served as material.

Using immunoSEQ multiplex PCR, the repertoire was profiled, and TCRdb retains in-frame clones only, with some absent. The data show 200,000 or so clones, with around 90% seen just once and approximately 1.7% held by the top ten. The sequence derives from a man between 65 and 80 years old with acute or convalescent COVID-19. Sequences were obtained from peripheral blood.

This CDR3 reads CASSPGTGHSYNSPLHF. For the CDR3, the DNA is TGTGCCAGCTCGCCAGGGACAGGACACTCCTATAATTCACCCCTCCACTTT. This chain links TRBV18 with TRBJ1-6, with TRBD1 matching over 8 bases. The CDR3 extends over 17 amino acids. Germline V gene sequence: CDR1 KGHSH, CDR2 LQKENI. V lost 6 bases and J lost 0; bases outside the gene matches: 7.